This T cell receptor (beta chain) was identified in a study of T cells in Graves' hyperthyroidism and ophthalmopathy. Out of 10 ml of fresh peripheral blood came the PBMCs. This clonotype has a count of ten or more. No antigen is known for it. The CDR3 is made up of 13 amino acids. Germline V gene lookup returns CDR1 SNHLY and CDR2 FYNNEI. Trimming stripped 3 bases from V and 5 bases from J, with 8 bases between. Overall study findings and caveats: Most thyroid clonotypes expanded above 0.001 appeared in blood too.

Amplification yielded TCR beta CDR3 regions, with RNA transcripts as the source. First-round RT-PCR with HTBI primers amplified the TCR CDR3 region. TCRdb used MiXCR to reprocess the multiplex PCR reads, holding one entry per CDR3 protein. The sample records under 300,000 distinct CDR3 sequences, over 12% being singletons. The chain uses TRBV2 and TRBJ1-5; unclear D gene. Sequenced sample: blood. This receptor was identified in a woman aged 50 to 60 with Graves' hyperthyroidism that later progressed to Graves' ophthalmopathy. The CDR3, as DNA: TGTGCCAGCAGTGAGAACAGATATCAGCCCCAGCATTTT. Amino acid sequence: CASSENRYQPQHF.